These 32 T cell receptor beta chains share one sample of origin, sequenced in a study of blood T cell repertoires in COVID-19. Measured with immunoSEQ multiplex PCR; TCRdb has only the in-frame clones, and not every one. The sample carries 75,000 to 95,000 clones, around nine tenths recorded once. Sequencing input: peripheral blood. These receptors were obtained from a human donor in a cohort sampled during active COVID-19.

The chain joins TRBV6-2 or TRBV6-3 to TRBJ1-1; D ambiguous. This CDR3 contains 13 residues. Germline loops: CDR1 MNHEY, CDR2 SVGEGT. Trimming stripped 5 bases from V and 11 bases from J, with 18 bases between. This CDR3 is CASSDDRGRDAFF. CDR3 coding DNA: TGTGCCAGCAGTGACGACCGGGGTCGCGACGCTTTCTTT.

The V call is TRBV5-6, the J call TRBJ1-2; 9 bases are shared with TRBD1. Germline V lookup: CDR1 SGHDT, CDR2 YYEEEE. V was clipped by 2 bases and J by 4 bases; unmatched bases: 3. This CDR3 region has 14 residues. The CDR3 sequence is CASSFDRGAYGYTF. The CDR3 DNA reads as TGTGCCAGCAGCTTTGACAGGGGGGCCTATGGCTACACCTTC. Using reference TRBV5-6 and TRBJ1-2 for the parts outside the CDR3, the full variable domain is DAGVTQSPTHLIKTRGQQVTLRCSPKSGHDTVSWYQQALGQGPQFIFQYYEEEERQRGNFPDRFSGHQFPNYSSELNVNALLLGDSALYLCASSFDRGAYGYTFGSGTRLTVV.

The chain links TRBV29-1 to TRBJ2-2, with D maybe TRBD1 (6 bases). The CDR3 runs to 14 residues. V lost 5 bases, J lost 6 bases, and 16 bases lay in between. Germline CDR1 reads SQVTM; CDR2 reads ANQGSEA. The CDR3, as DNA: TGCAGCGTTACAGAGGGGGAAAGGGCCGGGGAGCTGTTTTTT. Encoded protein: CSVTEGERAGELFF.

As for this clone: The sample has other DNA sequences that encode this CDR3 too. This chain links TRBV9 with TRBJ2-2; possibly TRBD1 for D (6 bases). The germline V gene encodes CDR1 SGDLS and CDR2 YYNGEE. V was cut by 2 bases and J by 7 bases, with 15 bases left in between. The CDR3 spans 15 residues. The DNA of the CDR3 is TGTGCCAGCAGCGTCGGGCAGGGGTTAGACGGGGAGCTGTTTTTT. Encoded protein: CASSVGQGLDGELFF.

J is TRBJ1-2 and V is TRBV9; D uncertain. Trimming cost V 3 bases and J 7 bases, with 7 bases left between them. The CDR3 has 11 residues. CDR1 and CDR2 (germline): SGDLS, YYNGEE. The CDR3 protein is CASSASLGYTF. CDR3 bases: TGTGCCAGCAGCGCCTCCCTTGGCTACACCTTC. The full variable domain, rest sourced from reference TRBV9 and TRBJ1-2, is DSGVTQTPKHLITATGQRVTLRCSPRSGDLSVYWYQQSLDQGLQFLIQYYNGEERAKGNILERFSAQQFPDLHSELNLSSLELGDSALYFCASSASLGYTFGSGTRLTVV.

This sequence joins TRBV28 and TRBJ2-5; the match to TRBD1 covers 7 bases. The germline V gene encodes CDR1 MDHEN and CDR2 SYDVKM. The ends lost 8 bases at V and 3 bases at J; junction bases unmatched: 6. This CDR3 region has 13 residues. DNA for the CDR3: TGTGCCAGCCGATACACAGGGGAAGAGACCCAGTACTTC. Protein sequence: CASRYTGEETQYF.

The chain has TRBV4-1 and TRBJ2-3; tentatively, D is TRBD2 (5 bases). V lost 3 bases and J lost 5, with 18 bases in between. CDR3 length: 16 residues. Germline V lookup: CDR1 MGHRA, CDR2 YSYEKL. Here the CDR3 reads CASSQLPSTGLDTQYF. CDR3 in DNA: TGCGCCAGCAGCCAGCTACCTTCGACTGGACTAGATACGCAGTATTTT.

This clone was counted only a few times. J is TRBJ1-2 and V is TRBV27, with TRBD1 matching over 7 bases. Germline-derived CDR1 and CDR2 are MNHEY and SMNVEV (reference sequence). The CDR3 sequence is 14 residues long. V gave up 3 bases and J gave up 5 bases; unmatched junction bases: 6. The CDR3, as DNA: TGTGCCAGCAGTTTGGGTAGGGGGCCTTATGGCTACACCTTC. This sequence encodes CASSLGRGPYGYTF.

A few counts support this clone. The V call is TRBV19, the J call TRBJ1-5, with a tentative D call TRBD1 (5 bases). The V end lost 9 bases, the J end lost 2 bases, and 20 bases lay between the germline ends. There are 16 residues in the CDR3. The V gene's germline CDR1 is LNHDA and CDR2 SQIVND (reference sequence). CDR3 DNA sequence: TGTGCCAGCCGTCATACAGGCCGTCTGGGCAATCAGCCCCAGCATTTT. Its protein product is CASRHTGRLGNQPQHF.

V gene TRBV19 combines with J gene TRBJ2-4, with D possibly matching TRBD1 (6 bases). CDR3 length equals 13 residues. V was pared by 6 bases and J by 4 bases, with 10 bases between. Per the germline V gene, CDR1 is LNHDA and CDR2 is SQIVND (reference sequence). The CDR3 region is CASRSTGKNIQYF. The CDR3 DNA reads as TGTGCCAGTAGGTCGACAGGAAAAAACATTCAGTACTTC.

J is TRBJ1-1 and V is TRBV4-3, with a possible D match to TRBD1 (6 bases). The CDR3 totals 16 residues. The V end was cut by 2 bases, the J end by 0 bases, with 13 bases between. CDR1 is LGHNA and CDR2 is YSLEER in the germline V gene. The CDR3 coding sequence is TGCGCCAGCAGCCAAAGCCCGACAGGTTTGAACACTGAAGCTTTCTTT. The encoded protein is CASSQSPTGLNTEAFF.

The chain uses TRBV18 and TRBJ2-7; the D gene is possibly TRBD2 (6 bases). Deletions cut 3 bases from V and 2 bases from J, with 8 bases between. Germline CDR1 KGHSH, CDR2 LQKENI. The CDR3 covers 13 residues. The CDR3 region has the DNA TGTGCCAGCTCACCGACGGGAGCCTACGAGCAGTACTTC. It is translated as CASSPTGAYEQYF.

The chain joins TRBV4-2 to TRBJ2-3; TRBD2 matches at 8 bases. The CDR3 covers 18 residues. The ends lost 0 bases at V and 8 bases at J; junction bases unmatched: 16. Per the germline V gene, CDR1 is LGHNA and CDR2 is YNFKEQ. CDR3 residues: CASSQDTAGTRTPRTQYF. The CDR3 nucleotides are TGTGCCAGCAGCCAAGATACGGCGGGGACTAGAACCCCTCGTACGCAGTATTTT.

The V gene is TRBV7-2, the J gene TRBJ2-7; 7 nucleotides agree with TRBD1. Germline-derived CDR1 and CDR2 are SGHTA and FQGNSA. This CDR3 has 17 amino acids. Trimming cost V 5 bases and J 4 bases; bases outside gene matches: 17. CDR3: CASSPPTGSSKRYEQYF. The CDR3 nucleotides are TGTGCCAGCAGCCCGCCGACAGGGTCCTCTAAAAGGTACGAGCAGTACTTC.

The chain links TRBV7-2 to TRBJ2-3; D might be TRBD2 (6 bases). The CDR3 is 16 residues long. Trimming removed 1 base from V and 1 base from J, with 12 bases in between. Germline CDR1 SGHTA, CDR2 FQGNSA. The CDR3 DNA follows: TGTGCCAGCAGCTTAGAGAGGGTAGCGGGCACAGATACGCAGTATTTT. Amino acids: CASSLERVAGTDTQYF.

The V and J genes are TRBV7-9 and TRBJ2-7; D unclear. The V end lost 0 bases, the J end lost 1 base, and 7 bases lay between the germline ends. Germline CDR1 and CDR2: SEHNR and FQNEAQ (reference sequence). The CDR3 loop spans 14 amino acids. In DNA, the CDR3 is TGTGCCAGCAGCTTAGCTGTGGCTTCCTACGAGCAGTACTTC. Protein sequence: CASSLAVASYEQYF.

The V gene is TRBV7-2, the J gene TRBJ2-7, with 7 bases that match TRBD1. With 3 bases clipped from V and 3 bases from J, the junction kept 5 bases outside the gene matches. The CDR3 covers 14 residues. Per the germline V gene, CDR1 is SGHTA and CDR2 is FQGNSA. CDR3 sequence reads: CASSLGTEYYEQYF. Here the CDR3 DNA reads TGTGCCAGCAGCTTGGGGACAGAGTACTACGAGCAGTACTTC.

This rearrangement joins TRBV7-2 to TRBJ1-2; TRBD1 is a possible D gene (5 bases). The V end lost 5 bases, the J end lost 10 bases, and 17 bases lay between the germline ends. Germline V gives CDR1 SGHTA, CDR2 FQGNSA. The length of the CDR3 is 13 residues. The CDR3 here is CASSGPGKWDYTF. The CDR3 DNA is TGTGCCAGCAGCGGTCCAGGGAAGTGGGACTACACCTTC.

V is TRBV28 and J is TRBJ1-4; D possibly corresponds to TRBD1 (6 bases). V was cut by 4 bases and J by 3 bases, with 18 bases left in between. The CDR3 runs to 17 residues. The germline V gene has CDR1 MDHEN and CDR2 SYDVKM. The CDR3 DNA sequence: TGTGCCAGCAGTTCGCAGGCAGGGGCCTGGGCTAATGAAAAACTGTTTTTT. Translated: CASSSQAGAWANEKLFF.

This sequence joins TRBV9 and TRBJ1-1; a possible D gene is TRBD1 (5 bases). Between the trimmed V and J ends, which lost 2 bases and 0 bases, there was a span of 14 bases. This CDR3 region has 16 residues. Germline V CDR1 and CDR2: SGDLS, YYNGEE. CDR3 bases: TGTGCCAGCAGCGTCCAGGGAAATTTTATGAACACTGAAGCTTTCTTT. Its protein product is CASSVQGNFMNTEAFF.

The chain links TRBV7-9 to TRBJ1-2; D ambiguous. The V end was cut by 5 bases, the J end by 4 bases, with 14 bases between. Germline lookup yields CDR1 SEHNR and CDR2 FQNEAQ (reference sequence). The CDR3 is 14 amino acids. The CDR3 reads CASSPGGFGYGYTF. The CDR3 DNA follows: TGTGCCAGCAGCCCGGGTGGGTTCGGCTATGGCTACACCTTC.

The rearrangement joins TRBV9 to TRBJ2-7; tentative D call: TRBD1 (6 bases). V dropped 3 bases and J dropped 1 base, with 20 bases sitting between them. The CDR3 is made up of 17 amino acids. The germline V gene has CDR1 SGDLS and CDR2 YYNGEE. CDR3 amino acids: CASSAGSLQGGSYEQYF. As DNA, the CDR3 is TGTGCCAGCAGCGCAGGATCCCTACAGGGTGGGTCCTACGAGCAGTACTTC. The entire variable domain, with the rest obtained from reference TRBV9 and TRBJ2-7, is as follows: DSGVTQTPKHLITATGQRVTLRCSPRSGDLSVYWYQQSLDQGLQFLIQYYNGEERAKGNILERFSAQQFPDLHSELNLSSLELGDSALYFCASSAGSLQGGSYEQYFGPGTRLTVT.

The chain combines TRBV4-1 with TRBJ2-5, with 7 bases lining up with TRBD1. The CDR3 loop spans 14 amino acids. Germline V gives CDR1 MGHRA, CDR2 YSYEKL. V was pared by 1 base and J by 6 bases, with 5 bases of the junction left unmatched. CDR3 residues: CASSQGSGGQTQYF. As DNA, the CDR3 is TGCGCCAGCAGCCAAGGATCAGGGGGACAGACCCAGTACTTC.

V and J are TRBV6-5 and TRBJ2-7; 12 bases map to TRBD2. Per germline, CDR1 MNHEY and CDR2 SVGAGI. Trimming at V came to 6 bases and at J to 2 bases, leaving 5 bases not matched to a gene. This CDR3 contains 15 residues. The CDR3 coding sequence is TGTGCCAGCAGCCCCCCTAGCGGGAGGGCCTACGAGCAGTACTTC. It yields the protein CASSPPSGRAYEQYF.

The chain is built from TRBV25-1 and TRBJ2-3; the match to TRBD2 covers 10 bases. CDR1 and CDR2 (germline): MGHDK, SYGVNS. Losses at the gene ends were 7 bases for V and 1 base for J; bases not matched to a gene: 11. This CDR3 is built from 17 residues. The chain's CDR3 is CASTAGTSALGTDTQYF. The CDR3 DNA reads TGTGCCAGCACCGCCGGGACTAGCGCCCTCGGCACAGATACGCAGTATTTT.

This clone has only one observation. The V and J genes are TRBV5-6 and TRBJ2-7; 12 positions agree with TRBD2. The CDR3 is 14 residues long. Trimming removed 5 bases from V and 3 bases from J; junction bases left unmatched: 3. Germline V lookup: CDR1 SGHDT, CDR2 YYEEEE. The CDR3 DNA reads as TGTGCCAGCAGTCCTAGCGGGAGGGTCTACGAGCAGTACTTC. Translation: CASSPSGRVYEQYF.

This chain connects TRBV25-1 to TRBJ1-1; D not certain. The length of the CDR3 is 13 residues. V lost 1 base and J lost 5, with 8 bases in between. Germline V gene data show CDR1 as MGHDK and CDR2 as SYGVNS. CDR3 bases: TGTGCCAGCAGTGAATCGAGCGGGACTGAAGCTTTCTTT. It encodes CASSESSGTEAFF. Based on the CDR3 plus reference TRBV25-1 and TRBJ1-1, the full variable domain is EADIYQTPRYLVIGTGKKITLECSQTMGHDKMYWYQQDPGMELHLIHYSYGVNSTEKGDLSSESTVSRIRTEHFPLTLESARPSHTSQYLCASSESSGTEAFFGQGTRLTVV.

The chain carries TRBV19 and TRBJ2-5; D perhaps matches TRBD2 (5 bases). V was shortened by 4 bases and J by 5 bases, with 14 bases between the two germline ends. The CDR3 extends over 14 amino acids. Germline V gene sequence: CDR1 LNHDA, CDR2 SQIVND (reference sequence). CDR3 loop: CASSTQNSGETQYF. CDR3 DNA sequence: TGTGCCAGTAGTACCCAGAATTCGGGGGAGACCCAGTACTTC. Based on the CDR3 plus reference TRBV19 and TRBJ2-5, the full variable domain is DGGITQSPKYLFRKEGQNVTLSCEQNLNHDAMYWYRQDPGQGLRLIYYSQIVNDFQKGDIAEGYSVSREKKESFPLTVTSAQKNPTAFYLCASSTQNSGETQYFGPGTRLLVL.

The chain links TRBV29-1 to TRBJ1-1; D possibly corresponds to TRBD1 (5 bases). Germline loops: CDR1 SQVTM, CDR2 ANQGSEA. V was trimmed by 7 bases and J by 1 base, leaving 13 bases between them. The CDR3 contains 13 residues. The CDR3 spells CSAVGQANTEAFF. The CDR3 nucleotides are TGCAGCGCTGTGGGGCAGGCGAACACTGAAGCTTTCTTT.

The chain links TRBV4-3 to TRBJ1-1; possibly TRBD1 for D (5 bases). Germline V gene lookup returns CDR1 LGHNA and CDR2 YSLEER. The V end was cut by 6 bases, the J end by 1 base, with 9 bases between. The CDR3 loop spans 13 amino acids. CDR3 bases: TGCGCCAGCAGACCTACAGGGAACACTGAAGCTTTCTTT. Its translation is CASRPTGNTEAFF.

This chain uses TRBV7-8 with TRBJ2-5, with D uncertain. The ends were cut back, 6 bases at V and 0 bases at J, with 8 bases in the middle. There are 13 residues in the CDR3. Germline loops: CDR1 SGHVS, CDR2 FQNEAQ. DNA for the CDR3: TGTGCCAGCAGGGTACAGAACCAAGAGACCCAGTACTTC. This gives the protein CASRVQNQETQYF.

The sample holds one count of this clone. This rearrangement joins TRBV7-9 to TRBJ2-1; 8 nucleotides line up with TRBD1. V trimming: 0 bases; J trimming: 6 bases; junction bases outside the gene matches: 1. The germline gives CDR1 SEHNR, CDR2 FQNEAQ (reference sequence). The CDR3 is 14 amino acids. CDR3 nucleotide sequence: TGTGCCAGCAGCTTAGCCGGACAGGGCAATGAGCAGTTCTTC. Protein: CASSLAGQGNEQFF.